Shown below are 32 T cell receptor beta chains from a single sample sequenced in a study of cytomegalovirus exposure and HLA in healthy donors. PCR amplification relied on 60 Vbeta primers (plus 13 Jbeta primers). Profiled with immunoSEQ multiplex PCR; TCRdb holds only in-frame clones, not every one. The profile shows roughly 110,000 clones, roughly 80% of them singletons. The sample comprised PBMCs. These receptors were collected from a man in his thirties or forties in good health and CMV-seronegative.

The chain carries TRBV9 and TRBJ2-3; 8 bases map to TRBD2. The V and J ends lost 0 bases and 4 bases, in that order; junction bases with no gene match: 4. CDR3 length: 15 residues. Germline V lookup: CDR1 SGDLS, CDR2 YYNGEE. The CDR3 bases are TGTGCCAGCAGCGTAGACGGGGGGGCCGCAGATACGCAGTATTTT. It encodes CASSVDGGAADTQYF.

The rearrangement uses TRBV9 and TRBJ1-4, with TRBD1 matching over 7 bases. The CDR3 contains 15 residues. Germline lookup yields CDR1 SGDLS and CDR2 YYNGEE. With V trimmed by 3 bases and J by 6 bases, 8 bases remained unmatched. The CDR3 DNA follows: TGTGCCAGCAGCGGTCATACAGGGGCGGATGAAAAACTGTTTTTT. Protein: CASSGHTGADEKLFF. Full variable domain (outside the CDR3, taken from reference TRBV9 and TRBJ1-4): DSGVTQTPKHLITATGQRVTLRCSPRSGDLSVYWYQQSLDQGLQFLIQYYNGEERAKGNILERFSAQQFPDLHSELNLSSLELGDSALYFCASSGHTGADEKLFFGSGTQLSVL.

V and J are TRBV2 and TRBJ2-7, with 8 bases identical to TRBD1. This CDR3 region has 16 residues. V lost 6 bases and J lost 2; bases outside the gene matches: 12. The germline gives CDR1 SNHLY, CDR2 FYNNEI. The DNA of the CDR3 is TGTGCCAGCAGAGATCCTACAGGGGGAGAGGCCTACGAGCAGTACTTC. Its translation is CASRDPTGGEAYEQYF. The variable domain in full, completed from reference TRBV2 and TRBJ2-7, reads EPEVTQTPSHQVTQMGQEVILRCVPISNHLYFYWYRQILGQKVEFLVSFYNNEISEKSEIFDDQFSVERPDGSNFTLKIRSTKLEDSAMYFCASRDPTGGEAYEQYFGPGTRLTVT.

This clone was seen just once. CDR3 sequence: CASRWASGTYEQYF. The CDR3 coding sequence is TGTGCCAGCAGGTGGGCTAGCGGGACCTACGAGCAGTACTTC. The V and J genes are TRBV28 and TRBJ2-7; 9 nucleotides agree with TRBD2. Trimming cost V 6 bases and J 2 bases; bases outside gene matches: 5. The CDR3 covers 14 residues. CDR1 is MDHEN, CDR2 SYDVKM, per germline.

V is TRBV30 and J is TRBJ1-2; a weak D match, TRBD1 (6 bases). Per germline, CDR1 GTSNPN and CDR2 SVGIG (reference sequence). The CDR3 is made up of 11 amino acids. This CDR3 is CAQTGGGGYTF. CDR3 nucleotide sequence: TGTGCGCAGACAGGCGGCGGTGGCTACACCTTC.

This chain links TRBV7-8 with TRBJ2-3; no definite D call. Germline V gene sequence: CDR1 SGHVS, CDR2 FQNEAQ. CDR3 length: 14 residues. With 0 bases removed from V and 2 bases from J, the gap between germline ends came to 6 bases. CDR3 in DNA: TGTGCCAGCAGCTTAGCGGTCTACACAGATACGCAGTATTTT. Amino acid sequence: CASSLAVYTDTQYF. Full variable domain (remainder filled in from reference TRBV7-8 and TRBJ2-3): GAGVSQSPRYKVAKRGQDVALRCDPISGHVSLFWYQQALGQGPEFLTYFQNEAQLDKSGLPSDRFFAERPEGSVSTLKIQRTQQEDSAVYLCASSLAVYTDTQYFGPGTRLTVL.

The chain uses TRBV9 and TRBJ2-3; 9 bases are shared with TRBD1. Looked up from germline, CDR1 is SGDLS and CDR2 is YYNGEE. J lost 0 bases, V lost 3 bases, and 5 bases had no gene match. This CDR3 is 16 amino acids long. DNA for the CDR3: TGTGCCAGCAGCGACCCGGGACAGGGCAGCACAGATACGCAGTATTTT. It specifies CASSDPGQGSTDTQYF.

This clone was observed a single time. This rearrangement joins TRBV27 to TRBJ1-1; 7 nucleotides line up with TRBD1. V lost 6 bases and J lost 1; bases outside the gene matches: 2. Germline V lookup: CDR1 MNHEY, CDR2 SMNVEV (reference sequence). The CDR3 is 13 amino acids. CDR3 amino acids: CASRGQWNTEAFF. The CDR3 DNA sequence: TGTGCCAGCAGGGGACAGTGGAACACTGAAGCTTTCTTT.

The rearrangement joins TRBV30 to TRBJ2-1; perhaps TRBD2 as D (6 bases). Per germline, CDR1 GTSNPN and CDR2 SVGIG (reference sequence). This CDR3 is 12 amino acids long. V gave up 0 bases and J gave up 8 bases, with 8 bases separating them. Here the CDR3 DNA reads TGTGCCTGGAGTGTACTAGCTTATGAGCAGTTCTTC. It codes for CAWSVLAYEQFF.

The rearrangement links TRBV7-2 to TRBJ2-7; TRBD1 matches at 9 bases. CDR3 length: 15 amino acids. CDR1 SGHTA and CDR2 FQGNSA come from the germline V gene. V lost 4 bases to trimming and J lost 0 bases; unmatched junction nucleotides: 4. CDR3 residues: CASSYGTGSSYEQYF. CDR3 in DNA: TGTGCCAGCAGCTACGGGACAGGGAGCTCCTACGAGCAGTACTTC.

The rearrangement joins TRBV19 to TRBJ2-7, with D unclear. This CDR3 is built from 12 residues. Trimming took off 7 bases at V and 7 bases at J, with 14 bases between the two ends. CDR1 is LNHDA and CDR2 is SQIVND in the germline V gene (reference sequence). The CDR3 DNA is TGTGCCAGTACCGATGACTGGAAAGAGCAGTACTTC. This translates into CASTDDWKEQYF.

In this sample, this clone turned up once. This CDR3 is CASRSALFGGPTQYF. Written as DNA, the CDR3 is TGCGCCAGCAGATCGGCCCTCTTCGGGGGGCCTACGCAGTATTTT. This sequence joins TRBV5-1 and TRBJ2-3, with D perhaps TRBD2 (7 bases). The CDR3 has 15 amino acids. V shed 5 bases and J shed 8 bases, with 21 bases lying between them. Germline V gives CDR1 SGHRS, CDR2 YFSETQ. The whole variable domain, remainder taken from reference TRBV5-1 and TRBJ2-3, is KAGVTQTPRYLIKTRGQQVTLSCSPISGHRSVSWYQQTPGQGLQFLFEYFSETQRNKGNFPGRFSGRQFSNSRSEMNVSTLELGDSALYLCASRSALFGGPTQYFGPGTRLTVL.

The V call is TRBV2, the J call TRBJ2-7; 9 bases line up with TRBD1. V dropped 6 bases and J dropped 3; count of bases not matched to a gene: 6. The CDR3 extends over 14 amino acids. Germline assignment: CDR1 SNHLY and CDR2 FYNNEI. Here the CDR3 DNA reads TGTGCCAGCAGAGTAACAGGGGGCGTCTACGAGCAGTACTTC. It yields the protein CASRVTGGVYEQYF.

The CDR3 reads CAWSAGGTEAFF. The CDR3 bases are TGTGCCTGGAGCGCAGGGGGAACTGAAGCTTTCTTT. The chain recombines TRBV30 with TRBJ1-1; 7 positions match TRBD1. Germline assignment: CDR1 GTSNPN and CDR2 SVGIG (reference sequence). The CDR3 has 12 amino acids. With 3 bases clipped from V and 5 bases from J, the junction kept 3 bases outside the gene matches.

The chain couples TRBV5-1 to TRBJ2-2; 9 bases are shared with TRBD1. The germline CDR1 and CDR2 sequences are SGHRS and YFSETQ. This CDR3 has 15 residues. V lost 4 bases, J lost 1 base, and 2 bases stayed unmatched. The DNA for the CDR3 is TGCGCCAGCAGCCAGGACAGGGGGAACACCGGGGAGCTGTTTTTT. This codes for CASSQDRGNTGELFF.

The gene calls are TRBV7-8 and TRBJ1-2; D is uncertain. From germline, CDR1 is SGHVS and CDR2 FQNEAQ. This CDR3 has 13 amino acids. Trimming removed 3 bases from V and 7 bases from J, with 12 bases in between. For the CDR3, the DNA is TGTGCCAGCAGCTTGGCGGTGTCAGTTGGCTACACCTTC. Translating it yields CASSLAVSVGYTF.

This chain connects TRBV6-1 to TRBJ2-7; TRBD1 agrees at 9 bases. The CDR3 spans 14 residues. Germline-derived CDR1 and CDR2 are MNHNS and SASEGT. V shed 4 bases and J 5 bases; nucleotides not matched to a gene: 6. This chain's CDR3 is CASSGTGGLHEQYF. The DNA for the CDR3 is TGTGCCAGCAGTGGAACAGGGGGCCTCCACGAGCAGTACTTC.

The chain employs TRBV5-4 and TRBJ2-7, with TRBD1 matching over 8 bases. The V segment lost 4 bases and the J segment 2 bases; nucleotides outside the gene matches: 5. The CDR3 is made up of 14 amino acids. Germline V gene sequence: CDR1 SGHNT, CDR2 YYREEE (reference sequence). DNA of the CDR3: TGTGCCAGCAGCGGTGGGACAGGTCCCTACGAGCAGTACTTC. It specifies CASSGGTGPYEQYF.

This clone appeared a single time. The chain has TRBV6-4 and TRBJ2-1; 9 bases are a match to TRBD2. Germline CDR1 is MRHNA and CDR2 is SNTAGT. The ends lost 3 bases at V and 2 bases at J; junction bases unmatched: 2. This CDR3 is built from 15 residues. Here the CDR3 DNA reads TGTGCCAGCAGTGAGGGCGGGGGGGCCTACAATGAGCAGTTCTTC. It yields the protein CASSEGGGAYNEQFF.

This chain links TRBV15 with TRBJ2-5, with 7 bases identical to TRBD2. TRBJ2-7 matches the DNA end more closely, so the J call is doubtful. The CDR3 is made up of 14 amino acids. Germline V gene lookup returns CDR1 LNHNV and CDR2 YYDKDF (reference sequence). The chain's CDR3 is CATSTGLVIHEQYF. The CDR3 region has the DNA TGTGCCACCAGCACTGGACTAGTTATCCACGAGCAGTACTTC.

The table lists this clone with a few counts. CDR3 nucleotide sequence: TGTGCCAGCAGTGAAGCGAGGACAGATAAGAATGGCTACACCTTC. Its protein product is CASSEARTDKNGYTF. The chain is built from TRBV2 and TRBJ1-2, with D tentatively TRBD1 (6 bases). The germline V gene has CDR1 SNHLY and CDR2 FYNNEI. V was cut by 0 bases and J by 6 bases, with 14 bases left in between. The CDR3 is made up of 15 amino acids.

This chain connects TRBV9 to TRBJ1-6; 8 nucleotides align to TRBD1. The CDR3 contains 14 residues. After removal of 4 bases from V and 7 bases from J, the junction contained 4 bases not matched to a gene. Germline assignment: CDR1 SGDLS and CDR2 YYNGEE. CDR3 in amino acids: CASSFTGGNSPLHF. The CDR3 nucleotides are TGTGCCAGCAGCTTCACAGGGGGGAATTCACCCCTCCACTTT.

V and J are TRBV28 and TRBJ1-2, with TRBD1 as a possible D gene (6 bases). The CDR3 sequence is 14 residues long. V shed 5 bases and J shed 7 bases, with 17 bases lying between them. Germline lookup yields CDR1 MDHEN and CDR2 SYDVKM. CDR3 coding DNA: TGTGCCAGCAGTGTTCTGGGGGCGGGGGGTGGCTACACCTTC. As protein: CASSVLGAGGGYTF.

A single count supports this clone. The chain links TRBV6-1 to TRBJ1-1, with TRBD1 as a possible D gene (5 bases). CDR1 MNHNS and CDR2 SASEGT come from the germline V gene. This CDR3 contains 14 residues. The V gene lost 3 bases and the J gene lost 3 bases, with 11 bases spanning the gap. The CDR3 DNA reads TGTGCCAGCAGTGAGTGGACAAGATACACTGAAGCTTTCTTT. This translates into CASSEWTRYTEAFF.

CDR3 protein: CACEGTVRPPFF. DNA of the CDR3: TGTGCCTGTGAGGGGACAGTAAGGCCCCCGTTCTTC. The chain carries TRBV28 and TRBJ2-1, with 7 bases aligning to TRBD1. With V trimmed by 11 bases and J by 15 bases, 16 bases remained unmatched. Looked up from germline, CDR1 is MDHEN and CDR2 is SYDVKM. This CDR3 spans 12 amino acids.

V is TRBV5-6 and J is TRBJ2-2, with a weak D call TRBD1 (6 bases). There are 16 residues in the CDR3. V was pared by 4 bases and J by 5 bases, with 18 bases between. Germline lookup yields CDR1 SGHDT and CDR2 YYEEEE. CDR3 in amino acids: CASSPTGHVRTGELFF. The CDR3, as DNA: TGTGCCAGCAGCCCCACAGGGCATGTGAGGACCGGGGAGCTGTTTTTT.

V gene TRBV30 combines with J gene TRBJ2-1, with 7 bases that match TRBD1. Trimming took 7 bases from V and 1 from J; bases not matched to a gene: 7. Germline V gene lookup returns CDR1 GTSNPN and CDR2 SVGIG (reference sequence). The CDR3 sequence is 14 residues long. This chain's CDR3 is CAFLRQGSYNEQFF. The CDR3 DNA follows: TGTGCCTTCCTCAGACAGGGTTCCTACAATGAGCAGTTCTTC.

This chain's CDR3 is CASNSGAPYEQYF. DNA for the CDR3: TGTGCCAGCAACTCGGGAGCCCCCTACGAGCAGTACTTC. The genes are TRBV28 and TRBJ2-7; a weak D match, TRBD2 (6 bases). Trimming cost V 7 bases and J 2 bases, with 12 bases left between them. The CDR3 spans 13 residues. Germline lookup yields CDR1 MDHEN and CDR2 SYDVKM.

The CDR3 protein is CASSGGQGSTDTQYF. CDR3 DNA: TGTGCCAGCAGTGGAGGACAGGGGAGCACAGATACGCAGTATTTT. The chain links TRBV2 to TRBJ2-3; 9 bases align to TRBD1. The CDR3 totals 15 residues. CDR1 is SNHLY and CDR2 is FYNNEI in the germline V gene. The J segment lost 0 bases and the V segment lost 4 bases, leaving 2 bases of the junction unmatched.

This clone was seen once. The V and J genes are TRBV30 and TRBJ1-5; TRBD1 matches 8 bases. With V trimmed by 1 base and J by 4 bases, 9 bases remained unmatched. CDR1 GTSNPN and CDR2 SVGIG come from the germline V gene (reference sequence). CDR3 length: 16 amino acids. The CDR3 sequence: CAWSAPRGRRNQPQHF. The CDR3 bases are TGTGCCTGGAGTGCCCCCAGGGGGCGCCGGAATCAGCCCCAGCATTTT.

The chain recombines TRBV6-1 with TRBJ1-1; possible D gene TRBD1, 5 bases. CDR1 and CDR2 from the germline V gene are MNHNS and SASEGT. Trimming pared 2 bases from V and 5 bases from J, leaving 21 bases between. The length of the CDR3 is 17 residues. CDR3 sequence reads: CASSEREVGGRLTEAFF. DNA for the CDR3: TGTGCCAGCAGTGAAAGGGAGGTGGGGGGAAGATTGACTGAAGCTTTCTTT.

The CDR3 loop reads CASSSPSTDTQYF. CDR3 nucleotides: TGTGCCAGCAGCTCCCCAAGCACAGATACGCAGTATTTT. V usage is TRBV7-2 and J usage is TRBJ2-3; D remains unclear. V gave up 4 bases and J gave up 0 bases, with 5 bases separating them. The CDR3 is 13 residues long. CDR1 is SGHTA, CDR2 FQGNSA, per germline.